This T cell receptor (beta chain) appears in the sequencing data of a study of blood T cell repertoires in COVID-19. On the study more broadly: PBMCs, B-cell-depleted T cells, or T cells were the source of the cDNA or gDNA that made up the material.

This clone has a single count. V dropped 3 bases and J dropped 2; count of bases not matched to a gene: 4. Germline CDR1 LNHDA, CDR2 SQIVND (reference sequence). The CDR3 extends over 14 amino acids. Across 20 to 25 US areas, participants ranged in age from 18 to 89 years. Either two negative PCRs, clearance, or symptom resolution qualified Cohort 3 donors as recovered. Data came from immunoSEQ multiplex PCR; TCRdb stores just in-frame clones and leaves some out. The table has more than 150,000 clones, over 75% seen once; the top ten hold 7%. The clonotype comes from a woman between 50 and 59 years old who had recovered from COVID-19. The chain links TRBV19 to TRBJ2-7; TRBD1 aligns across 7 bases. The sequencing sample was made of PBMCs or T cells enriched from blood (not recorded which). CDR3 sequence: CASSITQGAYEQYF. Here the CDR3 DNA reads TGTGCCAGTAGTATTACTCAGGGGGCCTACGAGCAGTACTTC.